The source of this T cell receptor beta chain is a study of T cells in Graves' hyperthyroidism and ophthalmopathy. A NOSPECS grade of at least 4, a Clinical Activity Score of at least 3 and duration under 3 months were recorded in ophthalmopathy patients. Using over 8.5 ml of fresh peripheral blood, PBMCs were prepared. V trimming: 1 base; J trimming: 4 bases; junction bases outside the gene matches: 7. There are 16 residues in the CDR3. There are many counts of this clonotype. The antigen remains undetermined. The source material, RNA transcripts, was used to amplify TCR beta CDR3 regions. The TCR CDR3 was amplified in a first-round RT-PCR using the HTBI primer set. TCRdb called the multiplex PCR reads again in MiXCR, with one record for every CDR3 protein. The sample has 450,000 to 650,000 distinct CDR3 sequences; roughly 15% are singletons. Study-level findings and limits: By a 13 V-J model, ophthalmopathy was set apart from stable hyperthyroidism. Ophthalmopathy, which appeared later, was predicted by the model a median about 6 months before onset.

V usage is TRBV12-3 or TRBV12-4 and J usage is TRBJ2-5; 9 nucleotides agree with TRBD2. The material sequenced was blood. The receptor comes from a woman between 18 and 30 years old with Graves' ophthalmopathy. CDR3 sequence: CASSLEGLAGRETQYF. Written as DNA, the CDR3 is TGTGCCAGCAGTTTAGAGGGGCTAGCGGGGAGAGAGACCCAGTACTTC.